The rows below give T cell receptor beta chains drawn from one sample of a study of CD8 T cells in Susac syndrome. TCRdb called the immunoSEQ multiplex PCR reads again in MiXCR, with one record for every CDR3 protein. Here the sample spans about 140,000 distinct CDR3 sequences, 85% to 95% being singletons. Sequenced material: CD8+ T cells from PBMCs. Source of these receptors: a human donor in good health. CDR3s leave out the opening cysteine and the closing phenylalanine or tryptophan.

ASSFSSGEQETQY | 13 | TRBJ2-5 | TRBV13
SARDRLAGLDEQY | 13 | TRBJ2-7 | TRBV20-1
ASSFQNGETQY | 11 | TRBJ2-5 | TRBV28
AWSVGDTEQF | 10 | TRBJ2-1 | TRBV30
ASSPQGAVDTQY | 12 | TRBJ2-3 | TRBV18
SVDDSGRARLGNEQF | 15 | TRBJ2-1 | TRBV29-1
ASSAAGGYEQY | 11 | TRBJ2-7 | TRBV9
ASESYRNRDKLYEQY | 15 | TRBJ2-7 | TRBV7-9
ASAGGLNEQF | 10 | TRBJ2-1 | TRBV12-3/TRBV12-4
SVASGTGELF | 10 | TRBJ2-2 | TRBV29-1
ASSQVLGGGQETQY | 14 | TRBJ2-5 | TRBV4-3
ASSPTGGGNEQF | 12 | TRBJ2-1 | TRBV7-9
ASSLYPGANVLT | 12 | TRBJ2-6 | TRBV27
SALTSGSSNEQF | 12 | TRBJ2-1 | TRBV20-1
ASSFVADSYEQY | 12 | TRBJ2-7 | TRBV27
ASGRIGFTDTQY | 12 | TRBJ2-3 | TRBV27
ASSLAGELGEKLF | 13 | TRBJ1-4 | TRBV27
ASSPGTDTQY | 10 | TRBJ2-3 | TRBV7-9
SARVLAKSAEAF | 12 | TRBJ1-1 | TRBV20-1
ASSGRDRTSGRLDNEQF | 17 | TRBJ2-1 | TRBV9
ASSPGLVQF | 9 | TRBJ2-1 | TRBV28
ATSSGYEQY | 9 | TRBJ2-7 | TRBV15
ASSLTSAYNEQF | 12 | TRBJ2-1 | TRBV19
ASREGVFSGANVLT | 14 | TRBJ2-6 | TRBV25-1
AWSAGLAAYEQY | 12 | TRBJ2-7 | TRBV30
ASSDPGQGAGGYT | 13 | TRBJ1-2 | TRBV2
ASSWGLAGVDEQF | 13 | TRBJ2-1 | TRBV7-9
SAEEAGGVDTEAF | 13 | TRBJ1-1 | TRBV20-1
ASSAGGSEQY | 10 | TRBJ2-7 | TRBV25-1
AWRGPRVEQF | 10 | TRBJ2-1 | TRBV30
ASRGRYSGANVLT | 13 | TRBJ2-6 | TRBV28
SAGTPLSADSYEQY | 14 | TRBJ2-7 | TRBV20-1
SVETAELTNYGYT | 13 | TRBJ1-2 | TRBV29-1
ASPVRGKHEQY | 11 | TRBJ2-7 | TRBV6-4
SVRTWGYT | 8 | TRBJ1-2 | TRBV29-1
SAGTRNYNEQF | 11 | TRBJ2-1 | TRBV20-1
ATSSGQGRVGELF | 13 | TRBJ2-2 | TRBV15
ASSPLAGTGTGELF | 14 | TRBJ2-2 | TRBV12-3/TRBV12-4
AWSEASGANEQF | 12 | TRBJ2-1 | TRBV30
SHTVAYTDTQY | 11 | TRBJ2-3 | TRBV29-1
ASWTDGYT | 8 | TRBJ1-2 | TRBV2
SVDRDRGTGELF | 12 | TRBJ2-2 | TRBV29-1
ASSLGQESSYEQY | 13 | TRBJ2-7 | TRBV2
ATSERLQETQY | 11 | TRBJ2-5 | TRBV24-1
AWRIPLTDTEAS | 12 | TRBJ1-1 | TRBV30